This T cell receptor (beta chain) was sequenced for a study of T-cell reconstitution after alpha-beta-depleted transplantation in children. Study observations and caveats: Several hundred graft clones that had expanded were reportedly the source of alpha-beta T cells about two months after transplant.

Points on this clonotype: As yet, its antigen is unknown.

The V gene's germline CDR1 is LNHNV and CDR2 YYDKDF (reference sequence). The V end was cut by 0 bases, the J end by 6 bases, with 15 bases between. The length of the CDR3 is 16 residues. A library of TCRbeta sequences, prepared with unique molecular identifiers, was generated. TCRdb called the PCR reads again in MiXCR, with one record for every CDR3 protein. The sample consists of more than 500,000 distinct CDR3 sequences, approximately 10% of them appearing once. This sequence joins TRBV15 and TRBJ1-5; D is possibly TRBD1 (6 bases). The specimen was PBMCs, mostly from graft donor cells, collected 180 days after TCRalphabeta/CD19-depleted stem cell transplant. The receptor was isolated from a female patient between 2 and 10 years old who had a stem cell transplant for aplastic anemia, so the T cells may come from the graft donor. This CDR3 reads CATSRDWEGGGQPQHF. The CDR3 coding sequence is TGTGCCACCAGCAGAGATTGGGAAGGGGGGGGTCAGCCCCAGCATTTT.